This entry features one T cell receptor beta chain sequence. These data originate in a study of T cells expressing NK-cell markers. Study overall: It was sorted CD3+CD56+NKG2C+, CD3+CD56+NKG2C- and CD3+CD56-NKG2C+ T cells that supplied the TCR beta repertoires.

The V gene's germline CDR1 is DFQATT and CDR2 SNEGSKA (reference sequence). The CDR3 covers 15 residues. Researchers built TCR beta cDNA using 5'RACE template switching with UMIs. With the 5' RACE reads reprocessed, TCRdb shows one record per CDR3 protein and no DNA. Its table records approximately 380,000 distinct CDR3 sequences. The receptor was isolated from a man between 18 and 69 years old in good health. The chain uses TRBV20-1 and TRBJ2-3; the TCRdb call, TRBD2, lacks DNA for checking. The material sequenced was blood T cells: a sorted CD56 or NKG2C T cell subset, CD4+ or CD8+ T cells, or bulk PBMC T cells (not recorded which). The CDR3 loop reads CSASQEGRTTDTQYF.